The present entry profiles one T cell receptor (beta chain) with its context. This clone has a single count. No cognate antigen has been identified for it. The sample holds no much larger clone one base away, and base qualities are not on file. This sample was included in a study of shared clonotypes between healthy human individuals (dated by TCRdb to 2018 to 2020). Regarding the study in general: The cohort comprised two women and three men aged 18 to 49 years. For each donor, CD4 naive and CD4 memory were each given three plates, CD8 naive was given two plates, and CD8 memory was given one plate. To estimate repertoire size and how much clonotype sharing occurs between individuals, the study deeply sequenced the blood TCR repertoires of five healthy adults. Different laboratories and diverse techniques were used to prepare libraries and sequence TCR repertoires, to increase sequencing depth and limit assay-specific biases. Leukapheresis yielded between about 0.94 and 10 billion PBMCs per donor. Paper-wide results and their limitations: Incomplete sequencing was indicated by rarefaction of sorted-subset datasets, despite the large sequencing depth. The genetic and exposure-history diversity represented was limited by the small number of donors. Higher generation probabilities were observed for clonotypes shared by all four sorted-subset donors than for non-shared clonotypes. Only blood was sampled, and tissue TCR repertoires likely differ from those in blood. Naive subsets generally had larger estimated clonotype richness than memory subsets did. Pairwise subsampling indicated that sequencing depth was expected to affect the degree of clonotype sharing among donors. When several donors were compared, the shared fraction of clonotypes was about 5% for naive CD4, approximately 3.3% for naive CD8, roughly 2.5% for memory CD4, and around 0.4% for memory CD8.

Using the deep immunoSEQ assay, TCR CDR3 regions were amplified from genomic DNA by multiplex PCR. For each cell subset, the extracted genomic DNA was distributed evenly across all wells of several immunoSEQ 96-well plates, and each plate served as one replicate. For sorted subsets, approximately 190 ng genomic DNA, equal to 25,000 to 35,000 T cell genomes, was loaded into each replicate PCR. The purified libraries were quantified using a Qubit 3.0 fluorometer, sized with a Bioanalyzer 2100, and then quantified again using the KAPA Library Quantification kit. Each immunoSEQ 96-well plate was sequenced on its own single-read 150-cycle Illumina NextSeq 550 flow cell. As for the original processing: The immunoSEQ output contained only junctional sequences without quality scores, so filtering could not match that applied to full-length reads. Sequences were annotated with PyIR, a Python wrapper for IgBLAST v1.9, and V/J genes and CDR3 were assigned using IMGT germline references. Any read was removed if the V/J assignment was weak (E-value above 1e-6), the CDR3 was missing, or the read contained stop codons, out-of-frame junctions, or ambiguous translated residues. V3J clonotypes were defined by identical inferred V gene, J gene, and CDR3 amino acid sequence. To compute the percentage overlap between repertoires, the number of shared unique clonotypes was divided by the size of the smaller repertoire. Richness of each repertoire was evaluated using RTK rarefaction, the Chao1 estimator, and Recon v2.1 estimates of unobserved clonotypes. For all TCRbeta clonotypes obtained by the gDNA method from a handful of donors, generation probabilities were computed with OLGA. TCRdb took this table from immuneACCESS and kept in-frame rearrangements with V and J called. Such tables lack part of the clones; where checked against another copy, unresolved V genes explain under half of the gap, and the rest is unexplained. For V, J and clone size, that table is used; D and trimming come from the DNA. This sample gives over a million clones in total; roughly 96% of them show up just once. The leading ten clones occupy approximately 1% of the sample.

Reading from cysteine to phenylalanine, the CDR3 counts 13 amino acids. Only the CDR3 part of the read is kept: 39 bases, read in frame from the first base. The V end gives up 6 bases and the J end 5 bases, leaving 5 bases in the junction not matched to a gene. Sequences SEHNR (CDR1) and FQNEAQ (CDR2) are obtained from the germline V gene (reference sequence). The donors were healthy, HIV-negative adults who had no recently reported acute infections or vaccinations. Every donor was a Caucasian adult residing in Nashville, Tennessee, USA. Magnetic negative selection was used to enrich CD4+ T cells, after which naive cells were positively selected on CD45RA and the negative fraction became the memory subset. After blood collection by leukapheresis, PBMCs were isolated using Ficoll-Histopaque density gradient centrifugation and then cryopreserved in the vapor phase of liquid nitrogen. Analytical flow cytometry was used to check the purity and quantity of every magnetically sorted T cell population. Genomic DNA was isolated from every sorted fraction and measured by UV absorbance on a Nanodrop 2000c.

The clonotype comes from a man between 25 and 39 years old in good health. Sample: naive CD4+ T cells sorted from blood. In light of the paper, this sample's cell subset or site label describes: CD45RA+ positively selected. In this chain, TRBV7-9 is recombined with TRBJ2-7; the central 9 bases match TRBD2. The DNA reads TGTGCCAGCAGAGGGACTAGCTTCAACGAGCAGTACTTC. Translated, this gives CASRGTSFNEQYF. Extended through the reference TRBV7-9 and TRBJ2-7 proteins, this CDR3 yields the full variable domain: DTGVSQNPRHKITKRGQNVTFRCDPISEHNRLYWYRQTLGQGPEFLTYFQNEAQLEKSRLLSDRFSAERPKGSFSTLEIQRTEQGDSAMYLCASRGTSFNEQYFGPGTRLTVT.